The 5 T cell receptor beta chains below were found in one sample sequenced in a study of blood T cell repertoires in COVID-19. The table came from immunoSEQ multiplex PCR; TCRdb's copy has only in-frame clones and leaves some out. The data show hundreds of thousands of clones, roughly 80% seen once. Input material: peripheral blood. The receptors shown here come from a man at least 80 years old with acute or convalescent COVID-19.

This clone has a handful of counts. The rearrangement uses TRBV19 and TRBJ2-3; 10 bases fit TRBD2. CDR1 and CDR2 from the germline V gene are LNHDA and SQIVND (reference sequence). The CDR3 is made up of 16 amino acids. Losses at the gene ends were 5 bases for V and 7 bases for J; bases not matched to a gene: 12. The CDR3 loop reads CASSPQAGLALYTQYF. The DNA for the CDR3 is TGTGCCAGTAGTCCACAAGCGGGACTAGCGTTATATACGCAGTATTTT.

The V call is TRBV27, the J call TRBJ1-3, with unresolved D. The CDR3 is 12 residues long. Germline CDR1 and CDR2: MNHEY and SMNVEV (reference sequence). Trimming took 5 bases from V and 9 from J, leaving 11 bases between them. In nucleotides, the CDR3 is TGTGCCAGCAGTCCTAACGCTCGCACCATATATTTT. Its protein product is CASSPNARTIYF.

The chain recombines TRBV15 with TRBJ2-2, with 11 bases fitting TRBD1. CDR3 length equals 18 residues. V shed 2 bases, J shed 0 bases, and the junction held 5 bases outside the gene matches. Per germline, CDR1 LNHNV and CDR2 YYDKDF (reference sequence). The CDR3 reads CATSRTQDRGPNTGELFF. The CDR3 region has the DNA TGTGCCACCAGCAGAACCCAGGACAGGGGGCCGAACACCGGGGAGCTGTTTTTT.

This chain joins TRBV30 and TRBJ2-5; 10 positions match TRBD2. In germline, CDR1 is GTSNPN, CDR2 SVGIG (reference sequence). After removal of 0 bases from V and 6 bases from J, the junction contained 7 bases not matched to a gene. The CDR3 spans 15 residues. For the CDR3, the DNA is TGTGCCTGGAGTGTGGCTAGCGGGAGTAGGAAGACCCAGTACTTC. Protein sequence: CAWSVASGSRKTQYF.

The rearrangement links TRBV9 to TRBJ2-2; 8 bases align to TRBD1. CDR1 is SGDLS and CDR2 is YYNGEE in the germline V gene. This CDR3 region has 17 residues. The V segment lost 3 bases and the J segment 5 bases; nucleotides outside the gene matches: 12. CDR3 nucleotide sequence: TGTGCCAGCAGCGCCATGCCAGGGGGCGCAGGGACCGGGGAGCTGTTTTTT. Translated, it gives CASSAMPGGAGTGELFF.